These 14 T cell receptor beta chains share one sample of origin, sequenced in a study of HIV-infected children after antiretroviral therapy interruption. Unique molecular identifiers were included in an RNA-based 3' RACE TCR library. Each CDR3 protein gets one entry after TCRdb re-called the 3' RACE reads with MiXCR. The sample lists under 50,000 distinct CDR3 sequences, approximately 4.3% occurring once. Treatment reported: PENTA 11 planned treatment interruption arm or continuous ART arm. Here the sequenced sample was CD45RA+ CD4+ T cells from PBMCs, pooled from several time points, taken from a donor given antiretroviral therapy, either interrupted or continuous. Subset noted: naive CD4+ CD45RA+ CD45RO- T cells. The receptors stem from a pool of human donors with HIV.

This clonotype was found many times. The J gene is TRBJ1-1, the V gene TRBV6-1; D not certain. Germline CDR1 and CDR2: MNHNS and SASEGT. There are 15 residues in the CDR3. The ends were cut back, 8 bases at V and 0 bases at J, with 16 bases in the middle. The CDR3 bases are TGTGCCAGCCGGAAGGCAGGCTCAATGAACACTGAAGCTTTCTTT. It yields the protein CASRKAGSMNTEAFF.

In its sample, this clonotype was seen a few times. The chain carries TRBV28 and TRBJ1-5; D is undetermined. The CDR3 contains 15 residues. V gave up 7 bases and J gave up 0 bases, with 13 bases separating them. Germline V CDR1 and CDR2: MDHEN, SYDVKM. The DNA of the CDR3 is TGTGCCAGCACCTCGAGAGGATATAGCAATCAGCCCCAGCATTTT. It specifies CASTSRGYSNQPQHF.

The chain carries TRBV24-1 and TRBJ2-2, with no clear D. This CDR3 has 14 residues. Trimming shortened V by 5 bases and J by 2 bases, and 8 bases separated the two germline ends. In germline, CDR1 is KGHDR, CDR2 SFDVKD. The CDR3 sequence: CATSVYPNTGELFF. Written as DNA, the CDR3 is TGTGCCACCAGTGTCTACCCAAACACCGGGGAGCTGTTTTTT.

Ten or more counts support this clonotype. This sequence joins TRBV12-3 or TRBV12-4 and TRBJ2-7, with 9 bases identical to TRBD2. The CDR3 sequence is 12 residues long. V was clipped by 6 bases and J by 6 bases; unmatched bases: 3. The CDR3 is CASRAGGGEQYF. Here the CDR3 DNA reads TGTGCCAGCAGGGCGGGAGGGGGCGAGCAGTACTTC.

This clonotype was counted at least ten times. The V gene is TRBV5-1, the J gene TRBJ2-3; 10 nucleotides line up with TRBD2. This CDR3 has 16 amino acids. Germline V gene sequence: CDR1 SGHRS, CDR2 YFSETQ. J was trimmed by 1 base and V by 0 bases; bases with no gene match: 2. CDR3: CASSLERGGGTDTQYF. The CDR3 DNA follows: TGCGCCAGCAGCTTGGAGCGGGGGGGCGGCACAGATACGCAGTATTTT.

V usage is TRBV11-2 and J usage is TRBJ1-6; D unclear. The CDR3 is 14 residues long. The V gene lost 5 bases and the J gene lost 6 bases, with 11 bases spanning the gap. Germline V lookup: CDR1 SGHAT, CDR2 FQNNGV. In DNA, the CDR3 is TGTGCCAGCAGCCGGTGGGGTGGTAATTCACCCCTCCACTTT. Its translation is CASSRWGGNSPLHF. The full variable domain, with the rest looked up from reference TRBV11-2 and TRBJ1-6, is EAGVAQSPRYKIIEKRQSVAFWCNPISGHATLYWYQQILGQGPKLLIQFQNNGVVDDSQLPKDRFSAERLKGVDSTLKIQPAKLEDSAVYLCASSRWGGNSPLHFGNGTRLTVT.

This clonotype was detected many times. This chain links TRBV7-9 with TRBJ1-2; unclear D gene. The V gene lost 6 bases and the J gene lost 6 bases, with 14 bases spanning the gap. The CDR3 is made up of 13 amino acids. Germline V gene data show CDR1 as SEHNR and CDR2 as FQNEAQ (reference sequence). The CDR3 here is CASRGQAEDGYTF. The CDR3 nucleotides read TGTGCCAGCAGAGGGCAGGCGGAGGATGGCTACACCTTC. The full variable domain, completed using reference TRBV7-9 and TRBJ1-2, is DTGVSQNPRHKITKRGQNVTFRCDPISEHNRLYWYRQTLGQGPEFLTYFQNEAQLEKSRLLSDRFSAERPKGSFSTLEIQRTEQGDSAMYLCASRGQAEDGYTFGSGTRLTVV.

This chain connects TRBV12-3 or TRBV12-4 to TRBJ2-1, with TRBD2 matching over 11 bases. The CDR3 covers 14 residues. Losses at the gene ends were 5 bases for V and 9 bases for J; bases not matched to a gene: 6. The CDR3 DNA reads as TGTGCCAGCAGTCCTAGACTAGCGGGGCCTGAGCAGTTCTTC. This codes for CASSPRLAGPEQFF.

This clonotype turned up a few times. The chain uses TRBV29-1 and TRBJ1-5; D gene ambiguous. This CDR3 spans 13 amino acids. With 6 bases removed from V and 3 bases from J, the gap between germline ends came to 12 bases. Germline assignment: CDR1 SQVTM and CDR2 ANQGSEA. The CDR3 nucleotides are TGCAGCGTAACTAAGGACGCCAATCAGCCCCAGCATTTT. Amino acids: CSVTKDANQPQHF.

This clonotype was observed many times. The chain uses TRBV5-1 and TRBJ2-7; no firm D call. This CDR3 has 13 amino acids. Trimming took 3 bases from V and 6 from J, leaving 13 bases between them. Per the germline V gene, CDR1 is SGHRS and CDR2 is YFSETQ. CDR3 amino acids: CASSSQPGSEQYF. The CDR3 nucleotides are TGCGCCAGCAGCTCCCAACCAGGATCCGAGCAGTACTTC.

This clonotype was picked up many times. The V gene is TRBV24-1, the J gene TRBJ2-1; D assignment may be TRBD1 or TRBD2 (7 bases each). Germline CDR1 KGHDR, CDR2 SFDVKD. The CDR3 runs to 16 residues. Trimming shortened V by 4 bases and J by 7 bases, and 19 bases separated the two germline ends. In DNA, the CDR3 is TGTGCCACCAGTGACTCAACGCCAGGGGGGGTAAATGAGCAGTTCTTC. Translation: CATSDSTPGGVNEQFF.

This clonotype was recorded many times. DNA for the CDR3: TGTGCCAGCAGCCGCACCGGGGCCAACGTCCTGACTTTC. Protein: CASSRTGANVLTF. V usage is TRBV12-3 or TRBV12-4 and J usage is TRBJ2-6; D remains ambiguous. The CDR3 is made up of 13 amino acids. Trimming pared 6 bases from V and 4 bases from J, leaving 7 bases between.

The chain employs TRBV27 and TRBJ2-7; 10 bases match TRBD1. CDR3 length: 15 amino acids. J was trimmed by 9 bases and V by 3 bases; bases with no gene match: 11. Germline CDR1 MNHEY, CDR2 SMNVEV (reference sequence). The CDR3 region is CASSLSPGQGSGQYF. The CDR3 bases are TGTGCCAGCAGTTTGTCGCCGGGACAGGGGAGCGGGCAGTACTTC.

The chain carries TRBV20-1 and TRBJ2-1; 8 bases align to TRBD2. CDR3 length: 15 residues. J was trimmed by 0 bases and V by 1 base; bases with no gene match: 2. Germline values: CDR1 DFQATT, CDR2 SNEGSKA (reference sequence). The CDR3 DNA reads TGCAGTGCTAGAGGACTAGCGATCTCCTACAATGAGCAGTTCTTC. Its translation is CSARGLAISYNEQFF.